This T cell receptor beta chain came from a study of regulatory T cells. The CDR3 is 15 amino acids. The V gene end was trimmed by 5 bases and the J gene end by 0 bases; junction bases not matched to a gene: 5. Germline CDR1 WSHSY, CDR2 SAAADI. A note on this clone: Its antigen is unknown.

Study findings and constraints: Shannon entropy was nonsignificantly lower in patient CD8+ T cells than control CD8+ cells.

Primers: 52 TRBV forward and 13 TRBJ reverse. The assay was immunoSEQ multiplex PCR, and TCRdb's table has in-frame clones only and misses some. Among over 9,000 clones listed, about 80% were seen once. The source material was CD8+ T cells sorted from blood. The chain is built from TRBV10-2 and TRBJ1-2, with TRBD1 identical over 8 bases. The receptor was derived from a person between 18 and 30 years old with CD3G deficiency. The CDR3 region is CASSTTGEANYGYTF. The CDR3 bases are TGCGCCAGCAGTACGACAGGGGAAGCTAACTATGGCTACACCTTC.